This TCR beta chain emerged from a study of cytomegalovirus exposure and HLA in healthy donors. Study-level findings and limits: Overall, around 150 TCR beta chains were annotated as cytomegalovirus-associated.

Each of the donors was a healthy bone marrow donor. It was with 60 Vbeta and 13 Jbeta primers that the PCR ran. Sequencing used immunoSEQ multiplex PCR; TCRdb keeps in-frame clones, though not all of them. The sample comprises 150,000 to 200,000 clones, around 80% of which are singletons, and approximately 6.5% rests with the top ten. A remark on this clone: The antigen remains undetermined.

The CDR3 consists of 12 residues. The V gene's germline CDR1 is SGHTS and CDR2 YDEGEE. V was clipped by 0 bases and J by 12 bases; unmatched bases: 5. The sequenced sample consisted of PBMCs. The rearrangement uses TRBV5-8 and TRBJ1-1, with 7 bases matching TRBD1. The TCR originated in a male donor in good health and CMV-seropositive. CDR3 loop: CASSLDVRGSFF. CDR3 nucleotides: TGTGCCAGCAGCTTGGATGTCAGGGGGTCTTTCTTT.